Following are 28 T cell receptor beta chains from one sample sequenced in a study of CD8 T cells in Susac syndrome. Random hexamers were used to reverse transcribe roughly 0.45 to 1 ug of RNA. TCRdb reprocessed the immunoSEQ multiplex PCR reads with MiXCR, giving one entry per CDR3 protein. The sample records more than 150,000 distinct CDR3 sequences, about 93% being singletons. The material sequenced was CD4+ T cells from PBMCs. These TCRs come from a human donor in good health.

This chain joins TRBV7-9 and TRBJ2-7; the D gene is possibly TRBD1 (5 bases). Germline CDR1 is SEHNR and CDR2 is FQNEAQ (reference sequence). This CDR3 spans 12 amino acids. V lost 5 bases and J lost 3, with 8 bases in between. As DNA, the CDR3 is TGTGCCAGCAGCCCGGACAACTACGAGCAGTACTTC. Translation gives CASSPDNYEQYF.

The genes are TRBV20-1 and TRBJ2-7; maybe TRBD1 (6 bases). Germline CDR1 and CDR2: DFQATT and SNEGSKA (reference sequence). Trimming took 3 bases from V and 5 from J, leaving 14 bases between them. The CDR3 is 13 amino acids. The CDR3 nucleotides are TGCAGTGCTAGGTTCGAAGGGACACACGAGCAGTACTTC. Its protein is CSARFEGTHEQYF.

This chain connects TRBV7-2 to TRBJ2-5; 9 bases agree with TRBD2. The CDR3 covers 16 residues. Trimming at V came to 3 bases and at J to 3 bases, leaving 8 bases not matched to a gene. Germline CDR1 and CDR2: SGHTA and FQGNSA. CDR3 loop: CASSLIGGGAEETQYF. CDR3 bases: TGTGCCAGCAGCTTGATTGGCGGGGGGGCCGAAGAGACCCAGTACTTC.

The chain carries TRBV29-1 and TRBJ2-7; 9 nucleotides agree with TRBD1. CDR3 size: 14 residues. Trimming at V came to 7 bases and at J to 2 bases, leaving 9 bases not matched to a gene. In germline, CDR1 is SQVTM, CDR2 ANQGSEA. CDR3 protein: CSAAVRDRAYEQYF. The CDR3 nucleotides read TGCAGCGCCGCCGTAAGGGACAGGGCCTACGAGCAGTACTTC.

The chain uses TRBV30 and TRBJ1-4; D is ambiguous. The CDR3 runs to 12 residues. In germline, CDR1 is GTSNPN, CDR2 SVGIG (reference sequence). V was pared by 3 bases and J by 6 bases, with 8 bases between. As DNA, the CDR3 is TGTGCCTGGAGGAGTGGGGATGAAAAACTGTTTTTT. This codes for CAWRSGDEKLFF.

The chain recombines TRBV20-1 with TRBJ2-3; TRBD2 might be the D (6 bases). The V gene's germline CDR1 is DFQATT and CDR2 SNEGSKA (reference sequence). V was clipped by 3 bases and J by 2 bases, with 15 bases between them. This CDR3 is built from 15 residues. The CDR3, as DNA: TGCAGTGCTAGCCGTCCGGGACTCCTCACAGATACGCAGTATTTT. It is translated as CSASRPGLLTDTQYF.

The rearrangement joins TRBV12-5 to TRBJ2-5; no definite D call. There are 13 residues in the CDR3. Per germline, CDR1 LGHNT and CDR2 FRNRAP. The V and J ends lost 1 base and 5 bases respectively, with 8 bases between them. CDR3 nucleotide sequence: TGTGCTAGTGGTTTGGACAGCACGGAGACCCAGTACTTC. This encodes CASGLDSTETQYF. The full variable domain, its missing parts supplied by reference TRBV12-5 and TRBJ2-5, is DARVTQTPRHKVTEMGQEVTMRCQPILGHNTVFWYRQTMMQGLELLAYFRNRAPLDDSGMPKDRFSAEMPDATLATLKIQPSEPRDSAVYFCASGLDSTETQYFGPGTRLLVL.

The V and J genes are TRBV6-2 or TRBV6-3 and TRBJ1-5; 8 nucleotides agree with TRBD1. CDR1 is MNHEY and CDR2 is SVGEGT in the germline V gene. The CDR3 has 17 amino acids. Trimming at V came to 2 bases and at J to 3 bases, leaving 9 bases not matched to a gene. The CDR3 here is CASSYKTGVDNNQPQHF. The CDR3 coding sequence is TGTGCCAGCAGTTACAAGACAGGGGTGGATAACAATCAGCCCCAGCATTTT.

The V call is TRBV7-2, the J call TRBJ1-6, with D hard to call. The ends were cut back, 5 bases at V and 5 bases at J, with 13 bases in the middle. CDR3 length: 15 residues. CDR1 and CDR2 (germline): SGHTA, FQGNSA. CDR3 nucleotide sequence: TGTGCCAGCAGCCCTGAGAGGTCCCATAATTCACCCCTCCACTTT. It specifies CASSPERSHNSPLHF.

The DNA of the CDR3 is TGTGCCAGCAGTTACTCGAAGGGGGGCGAGACCCAGTACTTC. This translates into CASSYSKGGETQYF. V usage is TRBV6-2 or TRBV6-3 and J usage is TRBJ2-5; perhaps D is TRBD1 or TRBD2 (6 bases each). Germline CDR1 and CDR2: MNHEY and SVGEGT. The CDR3 is 14 amino acids. The V end was cut by 0 bases, the J end by 5 bases, with 10 bases between.

This chain links TRBV4-3 with TRBJ2-7; D call uncertain. Per germline, CDR1 LGHNA and CDR2 YSLEER. The CDR3 is 14 amino acids. V dropped 1 base and J dropped 2 bases, with 9 bases sitting between them. In nucleotides, the CDR3 is TGCGCCAGCAGCCAAGGTCCGCGCCCCTACGAGCAGTACTTC. This encodes CASSQGPRPYEQYF.

V and J are TRBV2 and TRBJ2-3, with 11 bases lining up with TRBD2. The V gene end was trimmed by 7 bases and the J gene end by 2 bases; junction bases not matched to a gene: 5. The CDR3 is 15 residues long. Germline V gene sequence: CDR1 SNHLY, CDR2 FYNNEI. The CDR3 region has the DNA TGTGCCAGCACCCTACTAGCGGGGGTCACAGATACGCAGTATTTT. Translation: CASTLLAGVTDTQYF.

The chain has TRBV29-1 and TRBJ2-5; no clear D. Germline V gene lookup returns CDR1 SQVTM and CDR2 ANQGSEA. Trimming took 3 bases from V and 0 from J, leaving 11 bases between them. The CDR3 is 14 residues long. CDR3 loop: CSVEPGTYQETQYF. The CDR3 DNA sequence: TGCAGCGTTGAGCCAGGAACTTACCAAGAGACCCAGTACTTC.

CDR3 coding DNA: TGTGCCAGCAGCCAAGACCTAGCCGGGACCCAGTACTTC. Protein: CASSQDLAGTQYF. V and J are TRBV3-1 and TRBJ2-5; TRBD2 might be the D (5 bases). The V end was cut by 0 bases, the J end by 7 bases, with 9 bases between. This CDR3 has 13 amino acids. Germline V gene data show CDR1 as LGHDT and CDR2 as YNNKEL (reference sequence).

In DNA, the CDR3 is TGTGCCAGCAGCAAGGCCGGGAGTGTGGGCGAGCAGTACTTC. Translated, it gives CASSKAGSVGEQYF. This chain joins TRBV5-4 and TRBJ2-7; D might be TRBD2 (6 bases). V was cut by 4 bases and J by 6 bases, with 17 bases left in between. The CDR3 has 14 residues. CDR1 is SGHNT and CDR2 is YYREEE in the germline V gene (reference sequence).

The J gene is TRBJ2-6, the V gene TRBV12-3 or TRBV12-4; no definite D call. The CDR3 is 13 residues long. V was trimmed by 2 bases and J by 2 bases, leaving 1 base between them. CDR3: CASSLPGANVLTF. Written as DNA, the CDR3 is TGTGCCAGCAGTTTACCTGGGGCCAACGTCCTGACTTTC.

The CDR3 nucleotides read TGCAGTGCCCGGGGACTAGTGGATACGCAGTATTTT. This translates into CSARGLVDTQYF. This chain links TRBV20-1 with TRBJ2-3; 8 nucleotides agree with TRBD2. The CDR3 is 12 residues long. Germline V gene lookup returns CDR1 DFQATT and CDR2 SNEGSKA (reference sequence). The trim removed 6 bases at V and 6 bases at J, leaving 5 bases unmatched.

This sequence joins TRBV24-1 and TRBJ2-3, with D tentatively TRBD1 or TRBD2 (5 bases each). The CDR3 spans 13 residues. Trimming pared 3 bases from V and 7 bases from J, leaving 10 bases between. From germline, CDR1 is KGHDR and CDR2 SFDVKD. Here the CDR3 DNA reads TGTGCCACCAGTGATGGGGGTGCGTATACGCAGTATTTT. Translated: CATSDGGAYTQYF.

The chain links TRBV6-2 or TRBV6-3 to TRBJ2-1; D is perhaps TRBD1 (5 bases). This CDR3 is built from 13 residues. Trimming cost V 1 base and J 8 bases, with 9 bases left between them. CDR1 and CDR2 from the germline V gene are MNHEY and SVGEGT. The CDR3 reads CASSYFSGHEQFF. As DNA, the CDR3 is TGTGCCAGCAGTTACTTTTCAGGGCATGAGCAGTTCTTC.

J is TRBJ1-2 and V is TRBV12-3 or TRBV12-4, with D possibly being TRBD1 (5 bases). The CDR3 runs to 12 residues. V lost 8 bases, J lost 5 bases, and 12 bases lay in between. This CDR3 is CASGIGGYGYTF. The CDR3 coding sequence is TGTGCCAGCGGCATTGGGGGGTATGGCTACACCTTC.

The V and J genes are TRBV25-1 and TRBJ1-1; 8 nucleotides match TRBD1. The junction had 8 bases not matched to a gene; V was cut back by 3 bases and J by 5 bases. Germline V gives CDR1 MGHDK, CDR2 SYGVNS. There are 15 residues in the CDR3. CDR3 sequence: CASSDSHRGDTEAFF. The DNA for the CDR3 is TGTGCCAGCAGTGACTCCCACAGGGGGGATACTGAAGCTTTCTTT.

The gene calls are TRBV12-3 or TRBV12-4 and TRBJ2-1, with 7 bases fitting TRBD2. The CDR3 runs 16 residues. V was pared by 3 bases and J by 4 bases, with 9 bases of the junction left unmatched. The CDR3 is CASSLGGTKLYNEQFF. As DNA, the CDR3 is TGTGCCAGCAGTTTGGGGGGGACGAAGCTGTACAATGAGCAGTTCTTC.

The chain is built from TRBV5-4 and TRBJ1-2; unclear D gene. The CDR3 is 14 amino acids. V lost 0 bases, J lost 6 bases, and 12 bases lay in between. Germline V gene sequence: CDR1 SGHNT, CDR2 YYREEE (reference sequence). CDR3: CASSLEKGSDGYTF. Here the CDR3 DNA reads TGTGCCAGCAGCTTGGAAAAGGGAAGCGATGGCTACACCTTC.

This clonotype was counted between two and nine times. The chain couples TRBV3-1 to TRBJ2-5; TRBD1 matches at 11 bases. Trimming removed 3 bases from V and 4 bases from J; junction bases left unmatched: 1. The CDR3 totals 14 residues. Germline CDR1 reads LGHDT; CDR2 reads YNNKEL (reference sequence). CDR3: CASSQGQGGETQYF. DNA for the CDR3: TGTGCCAGCAGCCAGGGACAGGGGGGAGAGACCCAGTACTTC.

This clonotype has only one observation. The rearrangement links TRBV7-2 to TRBJ2-5; no clear D. The CDR3 is 15 amino acids. Trimming removed 5 bases from V and 5 bases from J, with 18 bases in between. Germline V gene sequence: CDR1 SGHTA, CDR2 FQGNSA. The CDR3 loop is CASSTNSRGQETQYF. The DNA of the CDR3 is TGTGCCAGCAGCACCAACTCCCGTGGGCAGGAGACCCAGTACTTC.

J is TRBJ2-5 and V is TRBV3-1; D is possibly TRBD2 (5 bases). The CDR3 has 14 amino acids. Trimming removed 4 bases at V and 0 bases at J, with 9 bases between. CDR1 is LGHDT, CDR2 YNNKEL, per germline (reference sequence). The CDR3 is CASSRTGNQETQYF. The CDR3 region has the DNA TGTGCCAGCAGCCGAACGGGGAACCAAGAGACCCAGTACTTC.

J is TRBJ1-1 and V is TRBV12-3 or TRBV12-4; tentative D call: TRBD1 (6 bases). V was pared by 5 bases and J by 4 bases, with 14 bases between. This CDR3 comprises 14 residues. This CDR3 reads CASSPERGRTEAFF. For the CDR3, the DNA is TGTGCCAGCAGTCCGGAGCGGGGGCGCACTGAAGCTTTCTTT.

V usage is TRBV6-6 and J usage is TRBJ2-7; D unclear. The CDR3 runs to 14 residues. Trimming shortened V by 6 bases and J by 0 bases, and 12 bases separated the two germline ends. Germline V gene data show CDR1 as MNHNY and CDR2 as SVGAGI (reference sequence). CDR3 protein: CASRELTSSYEQYF. CDR3 bases: TGTGCCAGCAGGGAGCTAACGAGCTCCTACGAGCAGTACTTC.